Only a few counts were recorded for the clone carrying this T cell receptor beta chain. This entry is derived from a study of blood T cell repertoires in COVID-19. The wider study: Samples representing acute and convalescent COVID-19 were sourced from the United States, Italy and Spain. PBMCs, B-cell-depleted T cells, or T cells were the source of the cDNA or gDNA that made up the material.

Per the original data handling: Scientists estimated how many nucleated cells there were by amplifying reference gene primers. This table comes from immunoSEQ multiplex PCR, and its TCRdb copy is limited to in-frame clones, with some not included. That table gives V, J and clone size, and the DNA gave D and trimming. Here the sample spans more than 60,000 clones, 85% to 90% being singletons. CDR1 is SGHTS and CDR2 is YDEGEE in the germline V gene. This CDR3 is 16 amino acids long. V gave up 4 bases and J gave up 4 bases; unmatched junction bases: 6. V is TRBV5-8 and J is TRBJ1-6, with TRBD1 matching over 9 bases. This receptor was obtained from a man in his forties or fifties with active COVID-19. Material for sequencing was peripheral blood. This CDR3 reads CASSTGTGLYNSPLHF. In DNA, the CDR3 is TGTGCCAGCAGCACCGGGACAGGGCTTTATAATTCACCCCTCCACTTT.